This record covers a single T cell receptor (beta chain). Its antigen is as yet unknown. Researchers ran the PCR with 60 Vbeta and 13 Jbeta primers. Data came from immunoSEQ multiplex PCR; TCRdb stores just in-frame clones and leaves some out. The sample holds 120,000 or so clones, around four fifths seen once. The entry originates in a study of cytomegalovirus exposure and HLA in healthy donors. Overall study context: One earlier analysis, a look at about 179 million T cells, found about 100 million unique TCR beta sequences.

CDR1 and CDR2 (germline): SGHTA, FQGNSA. CDR3 length equals 15 residues. V was shortened by 5 bases and J by 4 bases, with 17 bases between the two germline ends. Overall study results and limits: Cytomegalovirus association was assigned to 170 or so TCR beta chains.

Sequencing was performed on PBMCs. The chain carries TRBV7-2 and TRBJ1-2; tentatively, D is TRBD1 (5 bases). This receptor was identified in a man in his late teens or twenties in good health and CMV-seropositive. CDR3 sequence reads: CASSPKSGVSYGYTF. Here the CDR3 DNA reads TGTGCCAGCAGCCCCAAGTCGGGGGTCTCCTATGGCTACACCTTC.